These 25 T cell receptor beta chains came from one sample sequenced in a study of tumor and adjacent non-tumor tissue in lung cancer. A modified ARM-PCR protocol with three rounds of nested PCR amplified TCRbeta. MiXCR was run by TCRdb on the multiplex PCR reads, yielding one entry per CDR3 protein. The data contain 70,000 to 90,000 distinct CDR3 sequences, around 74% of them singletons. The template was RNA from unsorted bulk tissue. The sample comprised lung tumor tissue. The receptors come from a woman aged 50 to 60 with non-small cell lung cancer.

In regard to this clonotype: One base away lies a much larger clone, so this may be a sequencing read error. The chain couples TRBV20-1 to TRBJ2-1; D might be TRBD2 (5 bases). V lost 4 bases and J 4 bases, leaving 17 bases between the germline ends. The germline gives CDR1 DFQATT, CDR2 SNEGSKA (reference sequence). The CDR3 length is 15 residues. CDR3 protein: CSATSSVEPYNEQFF. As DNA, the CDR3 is TGCAGTGCTACGAGTAGCGTTGAACCTTACAATGAGCAGTTCTTC.

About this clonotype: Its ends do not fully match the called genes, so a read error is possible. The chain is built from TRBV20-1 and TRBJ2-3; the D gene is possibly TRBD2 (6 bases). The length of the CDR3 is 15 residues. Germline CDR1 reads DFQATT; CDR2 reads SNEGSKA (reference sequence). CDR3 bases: TGCAGTGCAAGGGACTTTACCCAACGAGATCATACGCGGTATTTT. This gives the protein CSARDFTQRDHTRYF.

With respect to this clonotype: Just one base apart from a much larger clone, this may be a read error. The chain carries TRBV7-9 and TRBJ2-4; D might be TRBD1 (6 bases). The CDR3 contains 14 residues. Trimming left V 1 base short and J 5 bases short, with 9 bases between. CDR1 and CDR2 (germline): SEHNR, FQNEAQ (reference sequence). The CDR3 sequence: CASSLGGQQNIQYF. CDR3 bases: TGTGCCAGCAGCTTAGGAGGACAGCAAAACATTCAGTACTTC.

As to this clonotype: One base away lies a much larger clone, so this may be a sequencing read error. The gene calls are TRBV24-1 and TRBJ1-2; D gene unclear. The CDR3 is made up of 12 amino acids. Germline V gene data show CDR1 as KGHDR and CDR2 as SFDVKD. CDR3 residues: CAISDFGYGYTF. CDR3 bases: TGTGCCATCAGTGATTTTGGCTATGGCTACACCTTC.

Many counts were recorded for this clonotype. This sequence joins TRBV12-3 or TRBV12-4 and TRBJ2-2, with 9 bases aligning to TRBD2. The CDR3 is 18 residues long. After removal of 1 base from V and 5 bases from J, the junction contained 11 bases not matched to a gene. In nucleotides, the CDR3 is TGTGCCAGCAGTTTAGGGCCCGTGGCTAGCGGGGAAACCGGGGAGCTGTTTTTT. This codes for CASSLGPVASGETGELFF.

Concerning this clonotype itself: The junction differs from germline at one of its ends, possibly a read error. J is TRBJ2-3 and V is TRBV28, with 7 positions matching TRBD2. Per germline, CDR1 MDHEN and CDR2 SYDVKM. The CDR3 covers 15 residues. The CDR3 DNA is TGTGCCAACAGTGCCCCTAGCGGACTCACAGATACGCAGTATTTT. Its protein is CANSAPSGLTDTQYF.

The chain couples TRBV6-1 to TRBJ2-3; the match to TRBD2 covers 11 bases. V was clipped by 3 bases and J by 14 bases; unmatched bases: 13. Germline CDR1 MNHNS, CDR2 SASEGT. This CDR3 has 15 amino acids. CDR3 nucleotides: TGTGCCAGCAGTGAGCTAGCGGGAGGCACAGATTCGCGGTATTTT. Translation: CASSELAGGTDSRYF.

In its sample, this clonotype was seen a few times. Written as DNA, the CDR3 is TGTGCCAGCAGCTCTACAGGGTCAGAGGGAAACACCATATATTTT. This encodes CASSSTGSEGNTIYF. The J gene is TRBJ1-3, the V gene TRBV7-9; a weak D match, TRBD1 (6 bases). Germline CDR1 and CDR2: SEHNR and FQNEAQ (reference sequence). The CDR3 is made up of 15 amino acids. Trimming pared 4 bases from V and 4 bases from J, leaving 14 bases between.

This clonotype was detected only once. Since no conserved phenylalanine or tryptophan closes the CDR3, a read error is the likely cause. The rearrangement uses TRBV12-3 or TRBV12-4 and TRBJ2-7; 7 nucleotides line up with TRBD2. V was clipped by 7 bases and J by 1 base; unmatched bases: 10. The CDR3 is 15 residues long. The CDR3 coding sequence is TGTGCCAGCAACCGTTCGTGGGGGGGGTCCTACGAGCAGTACATC. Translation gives CASNRSWGGSYEQYI.

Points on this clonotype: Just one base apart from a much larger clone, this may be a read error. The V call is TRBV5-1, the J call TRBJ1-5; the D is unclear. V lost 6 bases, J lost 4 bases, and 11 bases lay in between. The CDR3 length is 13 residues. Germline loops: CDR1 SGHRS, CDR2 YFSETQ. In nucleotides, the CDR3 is TGCGCCAGCAATTCGACACCAAATCAGCCCCAGCATTTT. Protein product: CASNSTPNQPQHF.

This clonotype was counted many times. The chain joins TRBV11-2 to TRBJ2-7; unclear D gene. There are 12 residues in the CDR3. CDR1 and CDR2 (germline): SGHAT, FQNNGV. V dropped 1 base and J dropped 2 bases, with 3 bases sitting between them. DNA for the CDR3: TGTGCCAGCAGCTTAGCGGCCTACGAGCAGTACTTC. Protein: CASSLAAYEQYF. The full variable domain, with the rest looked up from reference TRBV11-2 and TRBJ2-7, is EAGVAQSPRYKIIEKRQSVAFWCNPISGHATLYWYQQILGQGPKLLIQFQNNGVVDDSQLPKDRFSAERLKGVDSTLKIQPAKLEDSAVYLCASSLAAYEQYFGPGTRLTVT.

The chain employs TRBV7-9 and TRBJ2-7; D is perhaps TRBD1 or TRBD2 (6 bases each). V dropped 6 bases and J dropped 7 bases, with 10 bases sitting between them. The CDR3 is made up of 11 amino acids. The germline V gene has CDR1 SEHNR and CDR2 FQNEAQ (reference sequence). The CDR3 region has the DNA TGTGCCAGCAGACGAGGGGGGGAGCAGTACGTC. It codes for CASRRGGEQYV.

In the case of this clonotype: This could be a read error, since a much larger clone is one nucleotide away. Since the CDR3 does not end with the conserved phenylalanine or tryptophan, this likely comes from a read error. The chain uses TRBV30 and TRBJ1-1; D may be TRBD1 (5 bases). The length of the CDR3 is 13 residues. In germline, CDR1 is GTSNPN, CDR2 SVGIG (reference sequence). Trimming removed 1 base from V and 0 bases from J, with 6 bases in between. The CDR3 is CAWSGQMNTEAFL. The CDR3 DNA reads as TGTGCCTGGAGTGGACAGATGAACACTGAAGCTTTCCTT.

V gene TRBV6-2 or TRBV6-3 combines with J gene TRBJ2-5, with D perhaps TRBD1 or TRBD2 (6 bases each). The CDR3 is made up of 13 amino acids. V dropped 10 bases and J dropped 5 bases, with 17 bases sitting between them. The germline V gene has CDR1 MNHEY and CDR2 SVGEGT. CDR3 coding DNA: TGTGCCAAGAGGAAGGGGGGCGCCGAGACCCAGTACTTC. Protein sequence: CAKRKGGAETQYF.

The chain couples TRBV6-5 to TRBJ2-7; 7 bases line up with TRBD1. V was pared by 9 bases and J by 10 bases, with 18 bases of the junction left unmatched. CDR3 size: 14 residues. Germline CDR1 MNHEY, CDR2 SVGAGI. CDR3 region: CASHHLEGAYDQYF. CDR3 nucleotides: TGTGCCAGTCACCACCTCGAGGGGGCCTATGATCAGTACTTC.

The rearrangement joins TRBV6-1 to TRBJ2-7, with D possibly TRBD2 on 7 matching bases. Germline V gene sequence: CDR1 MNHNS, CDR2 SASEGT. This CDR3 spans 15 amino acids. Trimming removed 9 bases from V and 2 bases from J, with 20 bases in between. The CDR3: CASREGSGETYEQYF. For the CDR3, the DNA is TGTGCCAGTAGGGAGGGGTCAGGGGAGACCTACGAGCAGTACTTC.

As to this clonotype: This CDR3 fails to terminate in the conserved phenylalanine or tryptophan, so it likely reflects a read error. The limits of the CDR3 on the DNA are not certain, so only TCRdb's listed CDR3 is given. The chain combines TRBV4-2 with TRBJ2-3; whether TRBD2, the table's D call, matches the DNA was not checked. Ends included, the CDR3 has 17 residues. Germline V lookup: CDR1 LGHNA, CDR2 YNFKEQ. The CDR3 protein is CASSQEGGLAGSDTQNL.

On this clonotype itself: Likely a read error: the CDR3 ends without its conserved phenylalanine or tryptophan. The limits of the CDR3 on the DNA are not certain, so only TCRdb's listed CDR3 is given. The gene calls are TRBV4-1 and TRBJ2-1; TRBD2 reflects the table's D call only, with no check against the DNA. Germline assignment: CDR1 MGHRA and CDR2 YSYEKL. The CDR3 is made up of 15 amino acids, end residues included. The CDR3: CAGSQPTSGGAERFL.

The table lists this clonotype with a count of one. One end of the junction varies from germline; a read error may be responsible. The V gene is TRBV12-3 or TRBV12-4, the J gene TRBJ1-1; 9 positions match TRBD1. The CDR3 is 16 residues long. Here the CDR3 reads CASSLTWTGVNAEAFF. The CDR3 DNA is TGTGCTAGCAGTTTAACCTGGACAGGGGTTAACGCTGAAGCTTTCTTT.

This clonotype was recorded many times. CDR3 amino acids: CVTKDRLGLEAFF. The CDR3 bases are TGTGTCACCAAGGACAGGTTGGGCCTTGAAGCTTTCTTT. The chain recombines TRBV6-5 with TRBJ1-1, with 7 bases fitting TRBD1. The CDR3 is 13 amino acids. The V gene's germline CDR1 is MNHEY and CDR2 SVGAGI.

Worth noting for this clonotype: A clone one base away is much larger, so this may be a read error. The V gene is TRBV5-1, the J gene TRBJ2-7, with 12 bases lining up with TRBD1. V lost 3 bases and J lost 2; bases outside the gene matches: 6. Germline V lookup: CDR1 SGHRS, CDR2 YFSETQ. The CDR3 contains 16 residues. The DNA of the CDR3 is TGCGCCAGCAGCTCGGCCGGGACAGGGGGCCCCTACGAGCAGTACTTC. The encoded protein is CASSSAGTGGPYEQYF.

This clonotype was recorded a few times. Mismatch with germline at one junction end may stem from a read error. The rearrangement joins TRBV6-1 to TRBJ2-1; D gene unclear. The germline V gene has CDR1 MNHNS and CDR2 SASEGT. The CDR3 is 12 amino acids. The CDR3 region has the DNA TGTACCAGCAGTACGTATGGATATGAGCAGTTCTTC. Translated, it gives CTSSTYGYEQFF.

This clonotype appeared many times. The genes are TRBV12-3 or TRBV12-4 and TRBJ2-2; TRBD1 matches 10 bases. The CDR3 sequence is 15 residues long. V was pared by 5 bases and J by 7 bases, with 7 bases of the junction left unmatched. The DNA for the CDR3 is TGTGCCAGCAGTCCAGGGGACAGGGGCGACGGGGAGCTGTTTTTT. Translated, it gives CASSPGDRGDGELFF.

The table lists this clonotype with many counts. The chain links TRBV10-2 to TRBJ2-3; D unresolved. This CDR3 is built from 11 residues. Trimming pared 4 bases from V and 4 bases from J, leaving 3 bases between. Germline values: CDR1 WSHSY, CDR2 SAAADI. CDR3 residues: CASSGADTQYF. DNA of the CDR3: TGCGCCAGCAGTGGGGCAGATACGCAGTATTTT.

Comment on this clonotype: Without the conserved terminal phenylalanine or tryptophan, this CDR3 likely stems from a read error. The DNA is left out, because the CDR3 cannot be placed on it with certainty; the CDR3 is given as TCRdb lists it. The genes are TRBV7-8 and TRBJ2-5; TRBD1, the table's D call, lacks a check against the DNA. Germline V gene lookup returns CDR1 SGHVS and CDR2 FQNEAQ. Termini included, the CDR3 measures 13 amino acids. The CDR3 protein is CASSVRVLETQCL.